This T cell receptor (beta chain) was obtained from a study of blood T cells in healthy people across ages. Study outcomes and limitations: Per million T cells, TCR beta diversity dropped about linearly as age rose.

Researchers isolated at least 6 million PBMCs per sample. Trimming cost V 0 bases and J 4 bases, with 11 bases left between them. The CDR3 spans 16 residues. Per the germline V gene, CDR1 is SGHKS and CDR2 is YYEKEE (reference sequence). About this clonotype itself: Its specificity is not known.

A second PCR, run for about 7 to 11 cycles, used a sample-barcoded 5' primer plus a J-beta primer mix. The study obtained at least 2.5 million CDR3-containing paired-end reads from every sample. TCRdb reprocessed the 5' RACE reads with MiXCR, giving one entry per CDR3 protein. The sample consists of around 1,900,000 distinct CDR3 sequences, about two fifths of them appearing once. Sequencing input: blood. The TCR was taken from a human donor in good health. The V call is TRBV5-5, the J call TRBJ2-6; D perhaps matches TRBD1 (5 bases). The CDR3 region is CASSLVGAKGANVLTF. In DNA form, the CDR3 reads TGTGCCAGCAGCTTGGTAGGGGCGAAAGGGGCCAACGTCCTGACTTTC.